Below, 30 T cell receptor beta chains from the same sample are listed, as sequenced in a study of shared clonotypes between healthy human individuals. Sequencing used immunoSEQ multiplex PCR; TCRdb keeps in-frame clones, though not all of them. The sample consists of some 500,000 clones, approximately 94% of them appearing once. Sequenced sample: naive CD4+ T cells sorted from blood. Documented subset: CD45RA+ positively selected. The receptors come from a young woman in good health.

V usage is TRBV28 and J usage is TRBJ1-3, with D possibly being TRBD1 (6 bases). Between the trimmed V and J ends, which lost 11 bases and 0 bases, there was a span of 20 bases. The germline gives CDR1 MDHEN, CDR2 SYDVKM. CDR3 size: 16 residues. The CDR3 loop is CASGRAGASSGNTIYF. The CDR3 nucleotides are TGTGCCTCGGGGAGGGCAGGGGCTAGCTCTGGAAACACCATATATTTT.

The V gene is TRBV7-9, the J gene TRBJ1-2, with 8 nucleotides matching TRBD1. The ends lost 2 bases at V and 10 bases at J; junction bases unmatched: 15. CDR3 size: 16 residues. The germline gives CDR1 SEHNR, CDR2 FQNEAQ (reference sequence). CDR3: CASSLRGSGGSGDYTF. The CDR3 region has the DNA TGTGCCAGCAGCTTAAGAGGATCAGGGGGCTCCGGGGACTACACCTTC.

This clone occurred once. The gene calls are TRBV28 and TRBJ2-7; perhaps TRBD2 as D (5 bases). Trimming removed 3 bases at V and 2 bases at J, with 14 bases between. The CDR3 runs 15 residues. The germline gives CDR1 MDHEN, CDR2 SYDVKM. The CDR3 loop reads CASSLGSGPPYEQYF. As DNA, the CDR3 is TGTGCCAGCAGTTTGGGGAGCGGCCCTCCCTACGAGCAGTACTTC.

The chain carries TRBV28 and TRBJ2-1, with 14 positions matching TRBD2. Unmatched junction bases numbered 9, after V lost 3 bases and J lost 8 bases. This CDR3 has 17 residues. Germline V gene sequence: CDR1 MDHEN, CDR2 SYDVKM. The CDR3 DNA follows: TGTGCCAGCAGTTTTGGGACTAGCGGGAGCAGTCGTGATGAGCAGTTCTTC. Translating gives CASSFGTSGSSRDEQFF.

The chain uses TRBV6-1 and TRBJ1-1, with D possibly matching TRBD1 (5 bases). There are 14 residues in the CDR3. Deletions cut 7 bases from V and 3 bases from J, with 15 bases between. Germline V CDR1 and CDR2: MNHNS, SASEGT. The CDR3 region is CASTVGARDTEAFF. Here the CDR3 DNA reads TGTGCCAGCACCGTTGGGGCCAGGGACACTGAAGCTTTCTTT.

The genes are TRBV5-1 and TRBJ1-1, with D hard to call. CDR3 length: 12 residues. Germline V gene sequence: CDR1 SGHRS, CDR2 YFSETQ. The V end lost 5 bases, the J end lost 1 base, and 6 bases lay between the germline ends. The CDR3 is CASRGQNTEAFF. As DNA, the CDR3 is TGCGCCAGCAGAGGGCAGAACACTGAAGCTTTCTTT.

The chain combines TRBV30 with TRBJ2-7; tentative D call: TRBD2 (5 bases). CDR3 size: 19 residues. The ends were cut back, 1 base at V and 3 bases at J, with 28 bases in the middle. Germline CDR1 reads GTSNPN; CDR2 reads SVGIG (reference sequence). CDR3 coding DNA: TGTGCCTGGAGTGCCCCGGCCGGGGAACCGACTCGAGCGTTCTACGAGCAGTACTTC. This sequence encodes CAWSAPAGEPTRAFYEQYF. The full variable domain, with the rest looked up from reference TRBV30 and TRBJ2-7, is SQTIHQWPATLVQPVGSPLSLECTVEGTSNPNLYWYRQAAGRGLQLLFYSVGIGQISSEVPQNLSASRPQDRQFILSSKKLLLSDSGFYLCAWSAPAGEPTRAFYEQYFGPGTRLTVT.

This chain connects TRBV28 to TRBJ1-5, with D unclear. The CDR3 has 14 residues. The V end lost 5 bases, the J end lost 4 bases, and 12 bases lay between the germline ends. In germline, CDR1 is MDHEN, CDR2 SYDVKM. The CDR3 DNA reads TGTGCCAGCAGTCTTTGGGAGGGAAATCAGCCCCAGCATTTT. It specifies CASSLWEGNQPQHF. The complete variable domain, with remaining parts taken from reference TRBV28 and TRBJ1-5, reads DVKVTQSSRYLVKRTGEKVFLECVQDMDHENMFWYRQDPGLGLRLIYFSYDVKMKEKGDIPEGYSVSREKKERFSLILESASTNQTSMYLCASSLWEGNQPQHFGDGTRLSIL.

V and J are TRBV28 and TRBJ2-2, with 7 bases lining up with TRBD1. CDR1 MDHEN and CDR2 SYDVKM come from the germline V gene. J gave up 2 bases and V 6 bases, and 12 bases lay outside the gene matches. The CDR3 totals 17 residues. The CDR3 region has the DNA TGTGCCAGCAGCGTCTTCTGGGACAGCGGTAACACCGGGGAGCTGTTTTTT. It yields the protein CASSVFWDSGNTGELFF.

The chain couples TRBV23-1 to TRBJ2-4, with D hard to call. TRBV23-1 qualifies as an ORF whose function is uncertain. V lost 1 base and J lost 6, with 13 bases in between. CDR3 length: 15 amino acids. Here the CDR3 reads CASSQCHIRRNIQYF. The CDR3 bases are TGCGCCAGCAGTCAATGCCACATCAGGAGAAACATTCAGTACTTC.

The V call is TRBV7-9, the J call TRBJ2-5; D ambiguous. Germline V gene sequence: CDR1 SEHNR, CDR2 FQNEAQ (reference sequence). The CDR3 covers 13 residues. Trimming left V 1 base short and J 3 bases short, with 6 bases between. In DNA form, the CDR3 reads TGTGCCAGCAGCTTAGGAATGAAAGAGACCCAGTACTTC. It codes for CASSLGMKETQYF.

This chain links TRBV2 with TRBJ2-3; 7 nucleotides match TRBD1. There are 17 residues in the CDR3. Germline V gives CDR1 SNHLY, CDR2 FYNNEI. After removal of 3 bases from V and 3 bases from J, the junction contained 12 bases not matched to a gene. CDR3 sequence (DNA): TGTGCCAGCAGTGACCTGATTCAACAGGGGTTGACAGATACGCAGTATTTT. It translates to CASSDLIQQGLTDTQYF.

The chain joins TRBV28 to TRBJ2-7; D ambiguous. CDR3 length: 14 residues. The V gene's germline CDR1 is MDHEN and CDR2 SYDVKM. V was pared by 1 base and J by 5 bases, with 12 bases between. This chain's CDR3 is CASSLSAGKDEQYF. In nucleotides, the CDR3 is TGTGCCAGCAGTTTATCGGCTGGGAAGGACGAGCAGTACTTC.

This chain links TRBV10-3 with TRBJ1-1; D is uncertain. V was pared by 3 bases and J by 0 bases, with 14 bases between. The CDR3 contains 16 residues. The V gene's germline CDR1 is ENHRY and CDR2 SYGVKD. The CDR3 sequence is CAISEGKGKMNTEAFF. CDR3 DNA sequence: TGTGCCATCAGTGAAGGCAAAGGAAAAATGAACACTGAAGCTTTCTTT.

V gene TRBV7-6 combines with J gene TRBJ2-2, with D tentatively TRBD1 (5 bases). CDR1 and CDR2 from the germline V gene are SGHVS and FNYEAQ. The V end lost 3 bases, the J end lost 0 bases, and 8 bases lay between the germline ends. The CDR3 is 15 residues long. CDR3 nucleotide sequence: TGTGCCAGCAGCTTCGACAGATCGAACACCGGGGAGCTGTTTTTT. It encodes CASSFDRSNTGELFF. Based on the CDR3 plus reference TRBV7-6 and TRBJ2-2, the full variable domain is GAGVSQSPRYKVTKRGQDVALRCDPISGHVSLYWYRQALGQGPEFLTYFNYEAQQDKSGLPNDRFSAERPEGSISTLTIQRTEQRDSAMYRCASSFDRSNTGELFFGEGSRLTVL.

Worth noting for this clone: The sample contains more than one DNA sequence encoding this CDR3. The rearrangement links TRBV5-1 to TRBJ2-3; unclear D gene. The V gene's germline CDR1 is SGHRS and CDR2 YFSETQ. The CDR3 is 11 residues long. Trimming took 5 bases from V and 2 from J, leaving 3 bases between them. CDR3 bases: TGCGCCAGCAGACTCACAGATACGCAGTATTTT. It yields the protein CASRLTDTQYF.

The V and J genes are TRBV4-1 and TRBJ2-3, with D uncertain. The length of the CDR3 is 16 residues. Germline-derived CDR1 and CDR2 are MGHRA and YSYEKL. V lost 0 bases and J lost 6, with 16 bases in between. CDR3 DNA: TGCGCCAGCAGCCAAGATGTTCCTCAAAGCCCCGATACGCAGTATTTT. It codes for CASSQDVPQSPDTQYF.

The chain employs TRBV13 and TRBJ2-3; 7 bases align to TRBD2. Germline-derived CDR1 and CDR2 are PRHDT and FYEKMQ (reference sequence). With V trimmed by 5 bases and J by 2 bases, 4 bases remained unmatched. The CDR3 is made up of 14 amino acids. The CDR3 DNA follows: TGTGCCAGCAGCGGGAGGGCCTCCACAGATACGCAGTATTTT. This gives the protein CASSGRASTDTQYF.

The V and J genes are TRBV5-6 and TRBJ2-3; 7 bases are shared with TRBD2. This CDR3 is 14 amino acids long. Germline loops: CDR1 SGHDT, CDR2 YYEEEE. The ends lost 7 bases at V and 3 bases at J; junction bases unmatched: 8. CDR3 amino acids: CASLEAGRTDTQYF. As DNA, the CDR3 is TGTGCCAGCTTGGAAGCGGGAAGAACAGATACGCAGTATTTT.

This rearrangement joins TRBV7-3 to TRBJ2-1; 10 nucleotides align to TRBD2. The V segment lost 5 bases and the J segment 0 bases; nucleotides outside the gene matches: 4. The CDR3 is 16 residues long. Germline CDR1 SGHTA, CDR2 FQGTGA. The CDR3 protein is CASSNSGRNSYNEQFF. The CDR3 DNA is TGTGCCAGCAGCAATAGCGGGAGGAACTCCTACAATGAGCAGTTCTTC.

The chain carries TRBV11-2 and TRBJ2-3; 10 bases line up with TRBD2. CDR1 is SGHAT and CDR2 is FQNNGV in the germline V gene. The CDR3 contains 15 residues. J lost 4 bases, V lost 5 bases, and 6 bases had no gene match. The CDR3 here is CASSRDSGGADTQYF. Written as DNA, the CDR3 is TGTGCCAGCAGCAGGGACAGCGGGGGGGCAGATACGCAGTATTTT.

In its sample, this clone was seen once. The V and J genes are TRBV18 and TRBJ2-7; 7 nucleotides align to TRBD1. Germline CDR1 and CDR2: KGHSH and LQKENI. J was trimmed by 6 bases and V by 2 bases; bases with no gene match: 4. The CDR3 consists of 13 residues. DNA for the CDR3: TGTGCCAGCTCACCAGGGACAGAAGGCGAGCAGTACTTC. Residues: CASSPGTEGEQYF.

The rearrangement links TRBV18 to TRBJ1-5, with a weak D call TRBD1 (6 bases). This CDR3 comprises 18 residues. In germline, CDR1 is KGHSH, CDR2 LQKENI. V was pared by 5 bases and J by 3 bases, with 23 bases between. The CDR3, as DNA: TGTGCCAGCTCATTATGGGCAGGGGACGGTATAGCCAATCAGCCCCAGCATTTT. Translation: CASSLWAGDGIANQPQHF.

V usage is TRBV9 and J usage is TRBJ2-1; weak D call: TRBD2 (6 bases). With 0 bases removed from V and 9 bases from J, the gap between germline ends came to 19 bases. Germline assignment: CDR1 SGDLS and CDR2 YYNGEE. This CDR3 comprises 16 residues. The CDR3 DNA is TGTGCCAGCAGCGTAGCTCTAGCGAGGGCGGACGGTGAGCAGTTCTTC. This codes for CASSVALARADGEQFF. The variable domain in full, completed from reference TRBV9 and TRBJ2-1, reads DSGVTQTPKHLITATGQRVTLRCSPRSGDLSVYWYQQSLDQGLQFLIQYYNGEERAKGNILERFSAQQFPDLHSELNLSSLELGDSALYFCASSVALARADGEQFFGPGTRLTVL.

The chain has TRBV6-5 and TRBJ1-2; TRBD1 is a possible D gene (5 bases). This CDR3 has 14 amino acids. V was clipped by 7 bases and J by 4 bases, with 16 bases between them. Germline values: CDR1 MNHEY, CDR2 SVGAGI. The CDR3 reads CASKPGQGGYGYTF. The CDR3, as DNA: TGTGCCAGCAAACCTGGGCAGGGAGGCTATGGCTACACCTTC.

Turning to this clone: Other DNA sequences of this sample code for an identical CDR3. The rearrangement joins TRBV7-9 to TRBJ1-4, with D maybe TRBD1 (5 bases). The CDR3 has 15 residues. Trimming removed 4 bases from V and 0 bases from J, with 9 bases in between. CDR1 is SEHNR and CDR2 is FQNEAQ in the germline V gene (reference sequence). CDR3 in amino acids: CASSSQGATNEKLFF. For the CDR3, the DNA is TGTGCCAGCAGCTCGCAGGGAGCAACTAATGAAAAACTGTTTTTT.

This chain links TRBV7-2 with TRBJ1-5; D call uncertain. The CDR3 runs to 13 residues. CDR1 and CDR2 from the germline V gene are SGHTA and FQGNSA. Trimming shortened V by 2 bases and J by 4 bases, and 6 bases separated the two germline ends. CDR3 region: CASSLWGNQPQHF. The CDR3, as DNA: TGTGCCAGCAGCTTATGGGGAAATCAGCCCCAGCATTTT.

The genes are TRBV5-4 and TRBJ2-7; 10 bases agree with TRBD2. J gave up 2 bases and V 1 base, and 3 bases lay outside the gene matches. This CDR3 has 15 residues. From germline, CDR1 is SGHNT and CDR2 YYREEE (reference sequence). The CDR3 region is CASSLFGTSAYEQYF. CDR3 in DNA: TGTGCCAGCAGCTTGTTTGGGACTAGCGCCTACGAGCAGTACTTC.

This clone showed up just once. The chain carries TRBV15 and TRBJ1-1; D not certain. The CDR3 loop spans 14 amino acids. From germline, CDR1 is LNHNV and CDR2 YYDKDF (reference sequence). V dropped 1 base and J dropped 1 base, with 7 bases sitting between them. DNA for the CDR3: TGTGCCACCAGCAGAGTCGACGGGAACACTGAAGCTTTCTTT. It encodes CATSRVDGNTEAFF.

The rearrangement links TRBV7-9 to TRBJ2-7, with 10 bases fitting TRBD2. Trimming cost V 1 base and J 3 bases; bases outside gene matches: 3. This CDR3 has 15 amino acids. Germline values: CDR1 SEHNR, CDR2 FQNEAQ (reference sequence). CDR3 in DNA: TGTGCCAGCAGCTTAGTTTCTAGCGGGAGCTACGAGCAGTACTTC. Protein: CASSLVSSGSYEQYF.